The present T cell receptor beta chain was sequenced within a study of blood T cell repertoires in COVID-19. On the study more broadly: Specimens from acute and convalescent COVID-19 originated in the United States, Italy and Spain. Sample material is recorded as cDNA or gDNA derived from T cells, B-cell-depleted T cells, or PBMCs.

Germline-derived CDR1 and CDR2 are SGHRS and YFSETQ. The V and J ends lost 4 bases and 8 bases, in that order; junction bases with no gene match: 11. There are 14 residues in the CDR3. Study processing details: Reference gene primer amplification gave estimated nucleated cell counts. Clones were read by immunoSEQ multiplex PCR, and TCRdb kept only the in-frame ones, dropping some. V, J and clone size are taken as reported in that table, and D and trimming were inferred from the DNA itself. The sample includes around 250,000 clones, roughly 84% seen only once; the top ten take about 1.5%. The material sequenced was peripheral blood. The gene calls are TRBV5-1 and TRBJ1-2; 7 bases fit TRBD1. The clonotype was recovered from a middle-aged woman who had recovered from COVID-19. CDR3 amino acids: CASSLYLGDRGYTF. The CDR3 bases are TGCGCCAGCAGCCTATATCTCGGGGACAGAGGCTACACCTTC.